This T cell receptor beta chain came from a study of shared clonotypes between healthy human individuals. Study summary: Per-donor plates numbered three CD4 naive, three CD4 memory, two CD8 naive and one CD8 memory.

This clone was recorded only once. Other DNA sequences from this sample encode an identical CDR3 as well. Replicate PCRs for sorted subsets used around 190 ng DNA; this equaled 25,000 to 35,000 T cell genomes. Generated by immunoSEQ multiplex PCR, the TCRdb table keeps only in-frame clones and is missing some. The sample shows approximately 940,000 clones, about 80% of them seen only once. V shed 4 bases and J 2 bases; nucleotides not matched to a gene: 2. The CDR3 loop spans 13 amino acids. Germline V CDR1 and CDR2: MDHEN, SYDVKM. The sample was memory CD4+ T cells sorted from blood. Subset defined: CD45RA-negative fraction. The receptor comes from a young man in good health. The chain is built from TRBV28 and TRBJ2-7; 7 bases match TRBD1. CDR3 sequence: CASSSGQPYEQYF. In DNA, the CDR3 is TGTGCCAGCAGTTCGGGACAGCCCTACGAGCAGTACTTC.